Listed below are T cell receptor beta chains from one sample, sequenced in a study of graft-versus-host responses after intestinal transplantation. Assay: immunoSEQ multiplex PCR; the TCRdb copy retains only in-frame clones and omits some. The data hold over 100,000 clones, with roughly 95% observed a single time. The antigens these receptors bind are not known. The material sequenced was unstimulated CD8+ T cells sorted from spleen or lymph node cells, taken before intestinal transplant. The receptors derive from a human donor who received an intestinal transplant. Both conserved end residues are part of each CDR3. D genes are given only for firm matches. The listing skips clone size in some rows; elsewhere it reads once, few, many or a size class.

CDR3 protein: CASSVKGAGYGYTF; CDR3 DNA: TGTGCCAGCAGCGTAAAGGGGGCGGGCTATGGCTACACCTTC; J gene: TRBJ1-2; D gene: TRBD1; clone size: -; V gene: TRBV9
CDR3 protein: CATSPLGSSAEAFF; CDR3 DNA: TGTGCCACCAGCCCCCTCGGGTCGTCCGCTGAAGCTTTCTTT; J gene: TRBJ1-1; D gene: -; clone size: -; V gene: TRBV15
CDR3 protein: CASSLGQGSNQPQHF; CDR3 DNA: TGCGCCAGCAGCTTAGGACAGGGCAGCAATCAGCCCCAGCATTTT; J gene: TRBJ1-5; D gene: TRBD1; clone size: -; V gene: TRBV5-1
CDR3 protein: CASSFQHNEQFF; CDR3 DNA: TGTGCCAGCAGCTTTCAACACAATGAGCAGTTCTTC; J gene: TRBJ2-1; D gene: -; clone size: -; V gene: TRBV7-2
CDR3 protein: CAWGYDRAGNTIYF; CDR3 DNA: TGTGCCTGGGGATACGACAGGGCTGGAAACACCATATATTTT; J gene: TRBJ1-3; D gene: TRBD1; clone size: -; V gene: TRBV30
CDR3 protein: CASSLYRYNEQFF; CDR3 DNA: TGTGCCAGCAGTTTGTACAGATACAATGAGCAGTTCTTC; J gene: TRBJ2-1; D gene: -; clone size: -; V gene: TRBV28
CDR3 protein: CASSWGTGVDEQFF; CDR3 DNA: TGTGCCAGCAGCTGGGGGACAGGGGTCGATGAGCAGTTCTTC; J gene: TRBJ2-1; D gene: TRBD1; clone size: -; V gene: TRBV5-6
CDR3 protein: CASSSRSGQGAPEEKLFF; CDR3 DNA: TGTGCCAGCAGCTCTCGCTCGGGACAGGGGGCGCCGGAGGAAAAACTGTTTTTT; J gene: TRBJ1-4; D gene: TRBD1; clone size: -; V gene: TRBV7-9
CDR3 protein: CASSYSGGMRETQYF; CDR3 DNA: TGTGCCAGCAGTTACTCAGGGGGAATGAGAGAGACCCAGTACTTC; J gene: TRBJ2-5; D gene: -; clone size: -; V gene: TRBV6-6
CDR3 protein: CASSPYPGSYEQYF; CDR3 DNA: TGTGCCAGCAGTCCTTACCCCGGCTCCTACGAGCAGTACTTC; J gene: TRBJ2-7; D gene: -; clone size: -; V gene: TRBV28
CDR3 protein: CATETPNEKLFF; CDR3 DNA: TGTGCCACCGAGACCCCTAATGAAAAACTGTTTTTT; J gene: TRBJ1-4; D gene: -; clone size: -; V gene: TRBV15
CDR3 protein: CASSIDNPGPDTEAFF; CDR3 DNA: TGTGCCAGTAGTATAGACAACCCCGGGCCTGACACTGAAGCTTTCTTT; J gene: TRBJ1-1; D gene: -; clone size: -; V gene: TRBV19
CDR3 protein: CAISDPGLNTEAFF; CDR3 DNA: TGTGCCATCAGTGACCCAGGGTTGAACACTGAAGCCTTCTTT; J gene: TRBJ1-1; D gene: -; clone size: -; V gene: TRBV10-3
CDR3 protein: CASSQDREAFF; CDR3 DNA: TGCGCCAGCAGCCAAGATAGAGAAGCTTTCTTT; J gene: TRBJ1-1; D gene: -; clone size: once; V gene: TRBV4-1
CDR3 protein: CVRSTTGGNEAFF; CDR3 DNA: TGTGTCAGAAGCACCACAGGGGGCAATGAAGCTTTCTTT; J gene: TRBJ1-1; D gene: -; clone size: -; V gene: TRBV7-5
CDR3 protein: CASSIFGTQYF; CDR3 DNA: TGTGCCAGTAGTATATTCGGTACGCAGTATTTT; J gene: TRBJ2-3; D gene: -; clone size: -; V gene: TRBV19
CDR3 protein: CASSHPTGFVGNQPQHF; CDR3 DNA: TGTGCCAGCTCACATCCTACAGGTTTTGTCGGCAATCAGCCCCAGCATTTT; J gene: TRBJ1-5; D gene: -; clone size: -; V gene: TRBV18
CDR3 protein: CATSRDWVGANTDTQYF; CDR3 DNA: TGTGCCACCAGCAGAGATTGGGTTGGGGCAAACACAGATACGCAGTATTTT; J gene: TRBJ2-3; D gene: -; clone size: -; V gene: TRBV15
CDR3 protein: CATDRSHSNQPQHF; CDR3 DNA: TGTGCCACTGACAGGAGTCATAGCAATCAGCCCCAGCATTTT; J gene: TRBJ1-5; D gene: -; clone size: -; V gene: TRBV28
CDR3 protein: CASSLTGTSPYNEQFF; CDR3 DNA: TGTGCCAGCAGTCTGACCGGGACTAGCCCCTACAATGAGCAGTTCTTC; J gene: TRBJ2-1; D gene: TRBD2; clone size: -; V gene: TRBV6-6
CDR3 protein: CASSQDLLFGRASYNEQFF; CDR3 DNA: TGCGCCAGCAGCCAAGATTTACTATTCGGGAGGGCTTCTTACAATGAGCAGTTCTTC; J gene: TRBJ2-1; D gene: TRBD2; clone size: -; V gene: TRBV4-3
CDR3 protein: CASSPLGLAGGTDTQYF; CDR3 DNA: TGTGCCAGCAGTCCTCTCGGACTAGCGGGAGGTACAGATACGCAGTATTTT; J gene: TRBJ2-3; D gene: TRBD2; clone size: -; V gene: TRBV27
CDR3 protein: CASSPDDGQGTFF; CDR3 DNA: TGTGCCAGCTCACCAGATGACGGACAGGGAACTTTCTTT; J gene: TRBJ1-1; D gene: TRBD1; clone size: -; V gene: TRBV18
CDR3 protein: CASSSDSFNQPQHF; CDR3 DNA: TGTGCCAGTAGTTCGGACAGTTTCAATCAGCCCCAGCATTTT; J gene: TRBJ1-5; D gene: -; clone size: -; V gene: TRBV19
CDR3 protein: CASSLDRPGTGFYEQYF; CDR3 DNA: TGCGCCAGCAGCTTGGACCGCCCAGGGACAGGGTTCTACGAGCAGTACTTC; J gene: TRBJ2-7; D gene: TRBD1; clone size: once; V gene: TRBV5-1
CDR3 protein: CASSLEGVSNEQYF; CDR3 DNA: TGCGCCAGCAGCTTGGAAGGGGTCTCCAACGAGCAGTACTTC; J gene: TRBJ2-7; D gene: -; clone size: -; V gene: TRBV5-1
CDR3 protein: CASSLSDRIHEQYF; CDR3 DNA: TGTGCCAGCAGCTTATCAGACAGGATCCACGAGCAGTACTTC; J gene: TRBJ2-7; D gene: -; clone size: -; V gene: TRBV9
CDR3 protein: CASSTRTGGASEQYF; CDR3 DNA: TGTGCCAGCAGCACCCGGACAGGGGGCGCTTCCGAGCAGTACTTC; J gene: TRBJ2-7; D gene: TRBD1; clone size: -; V gene: TRBV13
CDR3 protein: CASSELGRVTEAFF; CDR3 DNA: TGTGCCAGCAGTGAATTAGGCAGAGTCACTGAAGCTTTCTTT; J gene: TRBJ1-1; D gene: -; clone size: -; V gene: TRBV6-1
CDR3 protein: CASGLSLGENTEAFF; CDR3 DNA: TGCGCCAGCGGCCTCAGCCTCGGAGAGAACACTGAAGCTTTCTTT; J gene: TRBJ1-1; D gene: -; clone size: -; V gene: TRBV5-1
CDR3 protein: CASSQLAGGPYNEQFF; CDR3 DNA: TGTGCCAGCAGCCAATTAGCGGGAGGCCCTTACAATGAGCAGTTCTTC; J gene: TRBJ2-1; D gene: TRBD2; clone size: -; V gene: TRBV28
CDR3 protein: CASSEKTGGSNTGELFF; CDR3 DNA: TGTGCCAGCAGCGAAAAGACAGGGGGCTCTAACACCGGGGAGCTGTTTTTT; J gene: TRBJ2-2; D gene: TRBD1; clone size: -; V gene: TRBV9
CDR3 protein: CASSQDLARDTQYF; CDR3 DNA: TGCGCCAGCAGCCAAGATCTGGCGAGGGATACGCAGTATTTT; J gene: TRBJ2-3; D gene: -; clone size: -; V gene: TRBV4-3
CDR3 protein: CASSLGGTQYF; CDR3 DNA: TGTGCCAGCAGTTTAGGGGGTACGCAGTATTTT; J gene: TRBJ2-3; D gene: -; clone size: -; V gene: TRBV28
CDR3 protein: CASSQDGWDRTRYEQYF; CDR3 DNA: TGCGCCAGCAGCCAAGACGGATGGGACAGGACTCGCTACGAGCAGTACTTC; J gene: TRBJ2-7; D gene: TRBD1; clone size: -; V gene: TRBV4-1
CDR3 protein: CASSYSILGPTTTDTQYF; CDR3 DNA: TGTGCCAGCAGCTATAGCATTCTAGGTCCTACTACCACAGATACGCAGTATTTT; J gene: TRBJ2-3; D gene: -; clone size: once; V gene: TRBV28
CDR3 protein: CASSYDRGGPQHF; CDR3 DNA: TGTGCCAGCAGCTACGACAGGGGAGGGCCCCAGCATTTT; J gene: TRBJ1-5; D gene: TRBD1; clone size: -; V gene: TRBV7-2
CDR3 protein: CASSLSQGGTDTQYF; CDR3 DNA: TGTGCCAGCAGTTTATCCCAGGGGGGAACAGATACGCAGTATTTT; J gene: TRBJ2-3; D gene: -; clone size: -; V gene: TRBV28
CDR3 protein: CASSLVVRGMSTEAFF; CDR3 DNA: TGTGCCAGCAGCCTGGTTGTCAGGGGGATGAGCACTGAAGCTTTCTTT; J gene: TRBJ1-1; D gene: TRBD1; clone size: -; V gene: TRBV7-3
CDR3 protein: CASSFSDGELFF; CDR3 DNA: TGTGCCAGCAGCTTTAGCGACGGGGAGCTGTTTTTT; J gene: TRBJ2-2; D gene: -; clone size: -; V gene: TRBV7-9
CDR3 protein: CATSRDRGQGHYEQYF; CDR3 DNA: TGTGCCACCAGCAGAGATCGAGGACAGGGACACTACGAGCAGTACTTC; J gene: TRBJ2-7; D gene: TRBD1; clone size: -; V gene: TRBV15
CDR3 protein: CASSPGIAGGADTQYF; CDR3 DNA: TGTGCCAGCAGCCCAGGGATAGCGGGAGGGGCAGATACGCAGTATTTT; J gene: TRBJ2-3; D gene: TRBD2; clone size: -; V gene: TRBV7-3
CDR3 protein: CASSLTSYEQYF; CDR3 DNA: TGTGCCAGCAGTCTCACTTCGTACGAGCAGTACTTC; J gene: TRBJ2-7; D gene: -; clone size: -; V gene: TRBV28
CDR3 protein: CASSLPTGTYEQYF; CDR3 DNA: TGTGCCAGCAGTTTACCCACTGGAACCTACGAGCAGTACTTC; J gene: TRBJ2-7; D gene: -; clone size: -; V gene: TRBV28
CDR3 protein: CASSVGQGAYEQYF; CDR3 DNA: TGTGCCAGCAGTGTTGGACAGGGTGCCTACGAGCAGTACTTC; J gene: TRBJ2-7; D gene: TRBD1; clone size: -; V gene: TRBV27